The sequence of this TCR beta chain was determined in a study of blood T cell repertoires in COVID-19. Study summary: Samples taken during acute and convalescent COVID-19 were collected in the United States, Italy and Spain. Nucleic acid was either cDNA or gDNA, and it came from T cells, B-cell-depleted T cells, or PBMCs.

CDR3 length: 15 amino acids. Germline V gene lookup returns CDR1 MNHEY and CDR2 SVGAGI. V lost 6 bases and J lost 3, with 17 bases in between. How the authors handled the data: Amplified reference gene primers provided the basis for estimating nucleated cell counts. Sequencing was performed with immunoSEQ multiplex PCR; in TCRdb, only in-frame clones are kept and a portion is missing. V and J calls and clone size come straight from that table; D and trimming were deduced from the DNA. The data contain under 250,000 clones, roughly 80% of them singletons. V is TRBV6-5 and J is TRBJ1-1; weak D call: TRBD1 (5 bases). The specimen sequenced was peripheral blood. The receptor was isolated from a woman aged 18-35 years with acute or convalescent COVID-19. CDR3 residues: CASRLLLQGHTEAFF. The CDR3 nucleotides are TGTGCCAGCAGATTACTCCTCCAGGGTCACACTGAAGCTTTCTTT.